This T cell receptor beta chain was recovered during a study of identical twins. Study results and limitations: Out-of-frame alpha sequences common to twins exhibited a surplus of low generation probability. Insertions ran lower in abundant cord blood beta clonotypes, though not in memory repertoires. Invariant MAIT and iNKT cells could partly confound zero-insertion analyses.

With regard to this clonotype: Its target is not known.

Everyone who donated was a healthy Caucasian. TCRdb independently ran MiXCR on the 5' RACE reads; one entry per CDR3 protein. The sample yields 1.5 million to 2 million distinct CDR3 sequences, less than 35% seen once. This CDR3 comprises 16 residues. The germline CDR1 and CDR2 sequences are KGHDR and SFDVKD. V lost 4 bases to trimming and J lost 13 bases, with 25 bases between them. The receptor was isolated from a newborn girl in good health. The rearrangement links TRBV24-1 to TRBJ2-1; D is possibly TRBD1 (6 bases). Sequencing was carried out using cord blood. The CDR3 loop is CATSDPTPDSQETQFF. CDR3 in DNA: TGTGCCACCAGTGACCCTACACCGGACAGCCAAGAGACCCAGTTCTTC.